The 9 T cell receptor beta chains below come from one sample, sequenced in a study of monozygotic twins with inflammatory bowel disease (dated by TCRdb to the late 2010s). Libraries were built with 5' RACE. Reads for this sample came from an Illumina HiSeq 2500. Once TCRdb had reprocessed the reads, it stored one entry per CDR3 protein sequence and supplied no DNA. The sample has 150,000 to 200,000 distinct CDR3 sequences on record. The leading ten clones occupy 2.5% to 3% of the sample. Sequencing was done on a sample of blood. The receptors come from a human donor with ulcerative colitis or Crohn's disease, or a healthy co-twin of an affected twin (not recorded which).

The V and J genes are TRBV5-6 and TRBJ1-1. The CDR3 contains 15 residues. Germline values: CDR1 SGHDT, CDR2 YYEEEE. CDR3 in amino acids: CASNQIHEGNTEAFF.

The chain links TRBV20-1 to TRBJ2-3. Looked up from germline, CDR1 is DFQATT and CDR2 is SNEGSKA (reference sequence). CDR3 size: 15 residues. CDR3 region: CSADPATVSTDTQYF.

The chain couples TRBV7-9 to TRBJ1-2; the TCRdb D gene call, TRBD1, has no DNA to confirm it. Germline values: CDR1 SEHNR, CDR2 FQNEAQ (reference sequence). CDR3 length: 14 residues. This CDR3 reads CASSLAQRQSGYTF.

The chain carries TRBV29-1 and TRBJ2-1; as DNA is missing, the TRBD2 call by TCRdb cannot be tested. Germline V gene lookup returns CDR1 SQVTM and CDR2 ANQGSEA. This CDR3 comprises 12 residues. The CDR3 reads CSATSGSNEQFF.

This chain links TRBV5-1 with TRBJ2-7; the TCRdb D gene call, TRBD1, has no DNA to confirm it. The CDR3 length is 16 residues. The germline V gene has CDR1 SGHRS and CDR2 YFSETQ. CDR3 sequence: CASSFSGTGAPYEQYF.

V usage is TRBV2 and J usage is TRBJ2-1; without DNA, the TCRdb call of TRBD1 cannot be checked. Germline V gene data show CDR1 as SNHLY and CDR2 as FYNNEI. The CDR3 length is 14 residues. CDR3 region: CASSGDISTGFQYF.

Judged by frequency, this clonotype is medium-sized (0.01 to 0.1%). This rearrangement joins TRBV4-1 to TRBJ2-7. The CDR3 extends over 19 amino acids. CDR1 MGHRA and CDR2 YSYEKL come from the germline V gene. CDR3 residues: CASSQVSAGTHIDSYEQYF.

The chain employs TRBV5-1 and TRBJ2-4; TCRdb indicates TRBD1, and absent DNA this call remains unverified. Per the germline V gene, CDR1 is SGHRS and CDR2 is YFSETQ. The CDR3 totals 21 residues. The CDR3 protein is CASSLGGQGELVPLAKNIQYF.

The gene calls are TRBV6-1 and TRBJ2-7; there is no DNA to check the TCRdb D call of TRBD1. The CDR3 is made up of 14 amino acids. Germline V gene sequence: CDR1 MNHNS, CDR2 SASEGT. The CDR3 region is CASVRGGQSYEQYF.